The 5 T cell receptor beta chains below were found in one sample sequenced in a study of T cell responses to AZD1222 COVID-19 vaccine. Profiled with immunoSEQ multiplex PCR; TCRdb holds only in-frame clones, not every one. The data contain about 150,000 clones, roughly 90% of them seen just once; the ten biggest clones take up roughly 3.7%. Sequenced here: peripheral blood, sampled on day 0 of AZD1222 vaccination. These receptors were collected from an adult in good health.

The V call is TRBV27, the J call TRBJ2-7; TRBD1 aligns across 8 bases. There are 15 residues in the CDR3. The germline gives CDR1 MNHEY, CDR2 SMNVEV (reference sequence). V gave up 5 bases and J gave up 3 bases; unmatched junction bases: 9. The CDR3 DNA is TGTGCCAGCAGTGCCAGGACAGGGTATAACTACGAGCAGTACTTC. Protein: CASSARTGYNYEQYF.

This clone has only one observation. V is TRBV5-4 and J is TRBJ2-5; D perhaps matches TRBD2 (5 bases). This CDR3 is built from 13 residues. Germline lookup yields CDR1 SGHNT and CDR2 YYREEE (reference sequence). The ends were cut back, 5 bases at V and 5 bases at J, with 13 bases in the middle. DNA of the CDR3: TGTGCCAGCAGGGGAGAGATTGGGGAGACCCAGTACTTC. The encoded protein is CASRGEIGETQYF.

V gene TRBV13 combines with J gene TRBJ2-1; 9 bases agree with TRBD2. The CDR3 loop spans 13 amino acids. Trimming removed 0 bases from V and 10 bases from J; junction bases left unmatched: 1. Germline CDR1 and CDR2: PRHDT and FYEKMQ (reference sequence). The CDR3, as DNA: TGTGCCAGCAGCTTAGGCCTAGCGGGGGAGCAGTTCTTC. Residues: CASSLGLAGEQFF.

The chain employs TRBV5-1 and TRBJ2-2; 7 nucleotides line up with TRBD1. Germline CDR1 is SGHRS and CDR2 is YFSETQ. CDR3 length equals 13 residues. The V gene end was trimmed by 9 bases and the J gene end by 4 bases; junction bases not matched to a gene: 6. The CDR3 DNA is TGCGCCACCACAGGGGATGTCACCGGGGAGCTGTTTTTT. Amino acids: CATTGDVTGELFF.

This clone was seen only once. The chain couples TRBV5-1 to TRBJ2-1; 7 bases align to TRBD1. Looked up from germline, CDR1 is SGHRS and CDR2 is YFSETQ. V gave up 0 bases and J gave up 3 bases; unmatched junction bases: 6. The CDR3 runs 16 residues. Written as DNA, the CDR3 is TGCGCCAGCAGCTTGGAACCGGGACAGTACTACAATGAGCAGTTCTTC. Protein: CASSLEPGQYYNEQFF.